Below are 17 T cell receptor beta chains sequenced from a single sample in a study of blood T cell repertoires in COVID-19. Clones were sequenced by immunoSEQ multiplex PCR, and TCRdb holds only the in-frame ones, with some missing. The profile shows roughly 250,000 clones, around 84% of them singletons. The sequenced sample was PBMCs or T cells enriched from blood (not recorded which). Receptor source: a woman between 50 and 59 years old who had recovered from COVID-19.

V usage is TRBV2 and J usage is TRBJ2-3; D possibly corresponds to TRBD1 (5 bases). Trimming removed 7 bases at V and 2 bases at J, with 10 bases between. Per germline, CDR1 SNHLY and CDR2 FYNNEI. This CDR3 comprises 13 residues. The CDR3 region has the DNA TGTGCCAGCACCAGGACAAACACAGATACGCAGTATTTT. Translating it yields CASTRTNTDTQYF.

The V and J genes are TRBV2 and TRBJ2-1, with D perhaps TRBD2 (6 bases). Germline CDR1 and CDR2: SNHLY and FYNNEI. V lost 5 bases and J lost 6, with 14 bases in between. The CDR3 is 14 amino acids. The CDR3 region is CASSPSRGINEQFF. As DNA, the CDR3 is TGTGCCAGCAGTCCTTCACGGGGGATCAATGAGCAGTTCTTC.

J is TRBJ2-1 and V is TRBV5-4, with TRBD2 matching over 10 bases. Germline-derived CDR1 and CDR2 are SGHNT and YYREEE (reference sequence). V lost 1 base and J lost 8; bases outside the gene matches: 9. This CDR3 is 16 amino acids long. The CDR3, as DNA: TGTGCCAGCAGCTTGAAGGGTAGCGGGAGGACGGATGAGCAGTTCTTC. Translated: CASSLKGSGRTDEQFF. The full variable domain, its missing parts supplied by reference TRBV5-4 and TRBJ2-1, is ETGVTQSPTHLIKTRGQQVTLRCSSQSGHNTVSWYQQALGQGPQFIFQYYREEENGRGNFPPRFSGLQFPNYSSELNVNALELDDSALYLCASSLKGSGRTDEQFFGPGTRLTVL.

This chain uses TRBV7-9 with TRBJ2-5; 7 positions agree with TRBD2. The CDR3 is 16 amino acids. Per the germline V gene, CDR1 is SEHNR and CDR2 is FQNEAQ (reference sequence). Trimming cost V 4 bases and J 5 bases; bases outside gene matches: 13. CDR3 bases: TGTGCCAGCAGCTCAGGAGGCGGGAGAGGGTGGGAGACCCAGTACTTC. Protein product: CASSSGGGRGWETQYF.

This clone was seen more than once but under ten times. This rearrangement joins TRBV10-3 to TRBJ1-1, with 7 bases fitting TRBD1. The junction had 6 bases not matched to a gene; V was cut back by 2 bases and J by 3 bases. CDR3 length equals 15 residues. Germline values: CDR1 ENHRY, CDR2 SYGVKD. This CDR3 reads CAISETGEAYTEAFF. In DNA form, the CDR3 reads TGTGCCATCAGTGAGACAGGGGAGGCGTACACTGAAGCTTTCTTT.

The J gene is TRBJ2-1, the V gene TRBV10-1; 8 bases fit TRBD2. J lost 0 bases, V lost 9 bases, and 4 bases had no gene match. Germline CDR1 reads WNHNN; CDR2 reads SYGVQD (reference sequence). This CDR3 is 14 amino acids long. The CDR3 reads CASSSGSSYNEQFF. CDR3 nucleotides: TGCGCCAGTTCAAGCGGGAGCTCCTACAATGAGCAGTTCTTC.

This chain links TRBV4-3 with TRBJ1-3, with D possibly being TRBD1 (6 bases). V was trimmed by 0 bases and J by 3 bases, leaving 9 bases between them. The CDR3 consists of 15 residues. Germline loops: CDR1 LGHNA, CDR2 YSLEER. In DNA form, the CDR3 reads TGCGCCAGCAGCCAAGACCCAGGGGTTGGAAACACCATATATTTT. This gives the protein CASSQDPGVGNTIYF.

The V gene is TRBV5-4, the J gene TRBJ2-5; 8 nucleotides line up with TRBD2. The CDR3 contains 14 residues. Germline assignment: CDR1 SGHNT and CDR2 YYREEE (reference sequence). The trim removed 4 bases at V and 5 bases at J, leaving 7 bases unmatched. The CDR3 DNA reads TGTGCCAGCAGCCCCGGGACTAGGAGCGAGACCCAGTACTTC. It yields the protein CASSPGTRSETQYF.

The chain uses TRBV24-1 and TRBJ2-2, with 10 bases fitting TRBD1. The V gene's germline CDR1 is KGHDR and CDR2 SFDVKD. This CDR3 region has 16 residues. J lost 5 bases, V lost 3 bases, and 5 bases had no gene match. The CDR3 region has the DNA TGTGCCACCAGTGATCCCGGACAGGGGGGAACCGGGGAGCTGTTTTTT. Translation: CATSDPGQGGTGELFF.

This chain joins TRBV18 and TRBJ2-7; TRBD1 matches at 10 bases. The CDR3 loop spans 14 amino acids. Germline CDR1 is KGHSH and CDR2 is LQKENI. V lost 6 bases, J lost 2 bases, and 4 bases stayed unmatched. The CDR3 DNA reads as TGTGCCAGCTCTGCGGGACAGGGGACCTACGAGCAGTACTTC. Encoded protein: CASSAGQGTYEQYF.

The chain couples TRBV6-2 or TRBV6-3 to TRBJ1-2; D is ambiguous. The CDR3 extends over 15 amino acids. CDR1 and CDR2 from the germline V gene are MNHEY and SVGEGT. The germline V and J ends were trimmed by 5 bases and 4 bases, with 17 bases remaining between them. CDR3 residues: CASSHPGSGSYGYTF. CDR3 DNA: TGTGCCAGCAGTCACCCGGGGTCTGGGAGCTATGGCTACACCTTC.

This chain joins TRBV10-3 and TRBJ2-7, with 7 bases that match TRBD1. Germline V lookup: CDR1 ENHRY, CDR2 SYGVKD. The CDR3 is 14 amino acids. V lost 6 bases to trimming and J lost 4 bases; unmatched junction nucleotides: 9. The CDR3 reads CAISRTGPGYEQYF. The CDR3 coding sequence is TGTGCCATCAGCCGGACAGGCCCTGGTTACGAGCAGTACTTC.

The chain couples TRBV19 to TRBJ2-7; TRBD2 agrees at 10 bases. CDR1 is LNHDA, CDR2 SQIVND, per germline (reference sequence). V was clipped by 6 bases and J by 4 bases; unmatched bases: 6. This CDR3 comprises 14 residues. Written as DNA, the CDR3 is TGTGCCAGTAGCCTGACTAGCGGGCTATACGAGCAGTACTTC. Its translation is CASSLTSGLYEQYF.

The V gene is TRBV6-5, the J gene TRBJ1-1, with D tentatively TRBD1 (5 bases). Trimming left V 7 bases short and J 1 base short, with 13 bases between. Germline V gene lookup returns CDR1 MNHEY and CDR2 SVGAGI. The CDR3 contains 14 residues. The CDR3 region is CASMGLQRNTEAFF. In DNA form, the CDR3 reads TGTGCCAGCATGGGGCTCCAAAGGAACACTGAAGCTTTCTTT.

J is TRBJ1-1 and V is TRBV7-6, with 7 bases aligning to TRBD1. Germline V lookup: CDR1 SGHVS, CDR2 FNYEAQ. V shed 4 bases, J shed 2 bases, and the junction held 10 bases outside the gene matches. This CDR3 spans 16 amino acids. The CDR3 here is CASSSISGQKNTEAFF. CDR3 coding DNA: TGTGCCAGCAGCTCGATATCGGGACAGAAAAACACTGAAGCTTTCTTT.

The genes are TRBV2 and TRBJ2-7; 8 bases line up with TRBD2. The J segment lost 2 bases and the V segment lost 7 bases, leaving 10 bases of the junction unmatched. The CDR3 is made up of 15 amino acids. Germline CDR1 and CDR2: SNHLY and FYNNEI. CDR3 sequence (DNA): TGTGCCAGCATTTGGGGACTAGGACAGACCTACGAGCAGTACTTC. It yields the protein CASIWGLGQTYEQYF. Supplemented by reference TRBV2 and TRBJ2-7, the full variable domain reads EPEVTQTPSHQVTQMGQEVILRCVPISNHLYFYWYRQILGQKVEFLVSFYNNEISEKSEIFDDQFSVERPDGSNFTLKIRSTKLEDSAMYFCASIWGLGQTYEQYFGPGTRLTVT.

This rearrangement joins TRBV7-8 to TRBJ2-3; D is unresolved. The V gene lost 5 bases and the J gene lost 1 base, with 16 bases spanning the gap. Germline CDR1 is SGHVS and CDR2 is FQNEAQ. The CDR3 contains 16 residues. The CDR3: CASSPWALVGTDTQYF. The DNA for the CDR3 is TGTGCCAGCAGCCCGTGGGCGTTGGTGGGCACAGATACGCAGTATTTT.